This is a list of T cell receptor beta chains from one sample in a study of T cell responses to AZD1222 COVID-19 vaccine. Only in-frame clones appear in the TCRdb table, and some are missing; sequencing was by immunoSEQ multiplex PCR. Here the sample spans about 130,000 clones, roughly 94% being singletons. Sequenced here: peripheral blood, sampled on day 0 of AZD1222 vaccination. The receptors were gathered from an adult in good health. CDR3s include the opening cysteine and the closing phenylalanine or tryptophan. Each record gives: CDR3 length, clone size, J gene, V gene, D gene, CDR3 protein, CDR3 DNA. A D gene is named only where the DNA matches it firmly. Rows may omit the clone size; those that give it use once, few, many or a size class.

CDR3 length: 15
clone size: once
J gene: TRBJ2-7
V gene: TRBV4-2
D gene: TRBD1
CDR3 protein: CASSRRDRGLNEQYF
CDR3 DNA: TGTGCCAGCAGCCGCCGGGACAGGGGGCTGAACGAGCAGTACTTC

CDR3 length: 19
clone size: .
J gene: TRBJ2-6
V gene: TRBV19
D gene: TRBD1
CDR3 protein: CASSIDPWTGLGGANVLTF
CDR3 DNA: TGTGCCAGTAGTATAGACCCATGGACAGGGCTCGGGGGGGCCAACGTCCTGACTTTC

CDR3 length: 14
clone size: .
J gene: TRBJ1-6
V gene: TRBV27
D gene: TRBD1
CDR3 protein: CASSLLWTGRPLHF
CDR3 DNA: TGTGCCAGCAGTTTATTATGGACAGGGCGGCCCCTCCACTTT

CDR3 length: 15
clone size: few
J gene: TRBJ2-2
V gene: TRBV10-3
D gene: .
CDR3 protein: CAISDDRTDTGELFF
CDR3 DNA: TGTGCCATCAGCGACGACAGGACCGACACCGGGGAGCTGTTTTTT

CDR3 length: 17
clone size: .
J gene: TRBJ2-2
V gene: TRBV9
D gene: TRBD2
CDR3 protein: CASSPRGGGWNGGELFF
CDR3 DNA: TGTGCCAGCAGCCCGAGGGGCGGGGGGTGGAATGGCGGGGAGCTGTTTTTT

CDR3 length: 12
clone size: .
J gene: TRBJ2-7
V gene: TRBV18
D gene: .
CDR3 protein: CASSKDRAEQYF
CDR3 DNA: TGTGCCAGCTCTAAGGACAGAGCCGAGCAGTACTTC

CDR3 length: 14
clone size: .
J gene: TRBJ2-4
V gene: TRBV6-5
D gene: .
CDR3 protein: CASSYSRTGDIQYF
CDR3 DNA: TGTGCCAGCAGTTACTCGCGGACGGGGGACATTCAGTACTTC

CDR3 length: 11
clone size: .
J gene: TRBJ2-1
V gene: TRBV20-1
D gene: .
CDR3 protein: CSASRGIEQFF
CDR3 DNA: TGCAGTGCTAGCAGGGGAATTGAGCAGTTCTTC

CDR3 length: 17
clone size: .
J gene: TRBJ1-2
V gene: TRBV5-4
D gene: .
CDR3 protein: CASSPTLTDRDHYGYTF
CDR3 DNA: TGTGCCAGCAGCCCAACCTTGACCGACAGAGACCACTATGGCTACACCTTC

CDR3 length: 15
clone size: .
J gene: TRBJ1-2
V gene: TRBV5-1
D gene: TRBD1
CDR3 protein: CASSARTGGGYGYTF
CDR3 DNA: TGCGCCAGCAGCGCCCGGACAGGGGGTGGCTATGGCTACACCTTC

CDR3 length: 19
clone size: .
J gene: TRBJ2-1
V gene: TRBV4-1
D gene: TRBD1
CDR3 protein: CASSRDPRDRSESYNEQFF
CDR3 DNA: TGCGCCAGCAGCCGAGATCCGAGGGACAGGTCGGAATCCTACAATGAGCAGTTCTTC

CDR3 length: 14
clone size: .
J gene: TRBJ2-1
V gene: TRBV5-1
D gene: .
CDR3 protein: CASSFTGQANEQFF
CDR3 DNA: TGCGCCAGCAGCTTTACGGGGCAGGCGAATGAGCAGTTCTTC

CDR3 length: 14
clone size: .
J gene: TRBJ1-1
V gene: TRBV18
D gene: TRBD1
CDR3 protein: CASSPQGAATEAFF
CDR3 DNA: TGTGCCAGCTCACCGCAGGGGGCGGCCACTGAAGCTTTCTTT

CDR3 length: 15
clone size: .
J gene: TRBJ1-4
V gene: TRBV9
D gene: TRBD1
CDR3 protein: CASGNRGTEGEKLFF
CDR3 DNA: TGTGCCAGCGGAAACAGGGGAACGGAGGGTGAAAAACTGTTTTTT